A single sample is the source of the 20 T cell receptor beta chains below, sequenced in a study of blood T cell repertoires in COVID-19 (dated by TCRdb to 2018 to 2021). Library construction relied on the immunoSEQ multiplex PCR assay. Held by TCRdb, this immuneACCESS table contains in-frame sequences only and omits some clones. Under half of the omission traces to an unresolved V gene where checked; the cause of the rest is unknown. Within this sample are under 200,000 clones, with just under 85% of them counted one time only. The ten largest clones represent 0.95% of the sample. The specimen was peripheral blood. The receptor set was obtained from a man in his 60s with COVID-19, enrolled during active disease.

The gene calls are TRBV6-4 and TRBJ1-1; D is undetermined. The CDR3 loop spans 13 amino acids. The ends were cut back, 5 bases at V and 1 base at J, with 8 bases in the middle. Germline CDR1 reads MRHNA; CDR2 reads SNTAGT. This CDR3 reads CASSSASNTEAFF. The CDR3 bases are TGTGCCAGCAGTAGCGCTTCGAACACTGAAGCTTTCTTT.

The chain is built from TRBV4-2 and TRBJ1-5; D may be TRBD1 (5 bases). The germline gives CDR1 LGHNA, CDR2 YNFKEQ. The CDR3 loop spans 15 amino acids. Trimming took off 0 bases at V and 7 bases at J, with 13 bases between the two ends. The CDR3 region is CASSQDVAGVQPQHF. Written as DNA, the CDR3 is TGTGCCAGCAGCCAAGATGTTGCGGGGGTACAGCCCCAGCATTTT.

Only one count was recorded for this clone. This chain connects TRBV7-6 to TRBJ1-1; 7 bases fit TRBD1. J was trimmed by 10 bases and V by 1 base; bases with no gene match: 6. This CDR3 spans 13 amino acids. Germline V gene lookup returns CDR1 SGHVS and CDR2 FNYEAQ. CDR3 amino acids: CASSLEVTGAAFF. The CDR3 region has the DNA TGTGCCAGCAGCTTAGAAGTTACAGGGGCAGCTTTCTTT.

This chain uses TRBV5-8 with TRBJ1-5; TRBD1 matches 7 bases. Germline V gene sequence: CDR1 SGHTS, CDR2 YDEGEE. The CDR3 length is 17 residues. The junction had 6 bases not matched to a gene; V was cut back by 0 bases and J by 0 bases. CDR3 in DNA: TGTGCCAGCAGCTTGGGACAGGGAACCTATAGCAATCAGCCCCAGCATTTT. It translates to CASSLGQGTYSNQPQHF.

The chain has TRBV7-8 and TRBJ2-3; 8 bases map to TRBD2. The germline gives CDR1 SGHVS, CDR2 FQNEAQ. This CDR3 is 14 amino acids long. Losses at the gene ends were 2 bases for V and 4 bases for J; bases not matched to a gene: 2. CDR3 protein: CASSLYSGADTQYF. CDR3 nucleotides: TGTGCCAGCAGCTTATATAGCGGGGCAGATACGCAGTATTTT.

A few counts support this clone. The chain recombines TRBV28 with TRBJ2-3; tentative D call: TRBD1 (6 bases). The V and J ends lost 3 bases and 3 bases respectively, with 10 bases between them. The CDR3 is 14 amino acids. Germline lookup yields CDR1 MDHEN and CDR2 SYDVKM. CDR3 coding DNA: TGTGCCAGCAGTTTTCTCGACAGGACAGATACGCAGTATTTT. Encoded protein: CASSFLDRTDTQYF.

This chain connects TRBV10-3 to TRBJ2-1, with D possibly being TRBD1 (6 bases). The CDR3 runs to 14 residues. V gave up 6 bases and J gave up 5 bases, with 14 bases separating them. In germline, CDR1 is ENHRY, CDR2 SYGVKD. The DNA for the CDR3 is TGTGCCATCAGCCTCCGGGACACACACAATGAGCAGTTCTTC. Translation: CAISLRDTHNEQFF.

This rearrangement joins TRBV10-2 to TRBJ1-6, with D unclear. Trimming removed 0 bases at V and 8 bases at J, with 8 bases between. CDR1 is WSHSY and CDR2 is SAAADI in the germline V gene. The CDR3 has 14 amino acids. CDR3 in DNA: TGCGCCAGCAGTGAGTCGGGCGCCTATTCACCCCTCCACTTT. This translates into CASSESGAYSPLHF.

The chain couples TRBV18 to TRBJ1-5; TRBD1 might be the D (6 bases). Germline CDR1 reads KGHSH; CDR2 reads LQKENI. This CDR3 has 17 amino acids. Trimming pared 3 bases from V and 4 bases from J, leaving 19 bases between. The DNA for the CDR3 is TGTGCCAGCTCACCTTCAGGGGCCCCGTTCCGTAATCAGCCCCAGCATTTT. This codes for CASSPSGAPFRNQPQHF.

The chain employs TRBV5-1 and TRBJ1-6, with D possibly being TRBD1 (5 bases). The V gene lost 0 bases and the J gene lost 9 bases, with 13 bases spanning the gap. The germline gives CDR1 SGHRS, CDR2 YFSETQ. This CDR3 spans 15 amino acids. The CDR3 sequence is CASSLEGGVGSPLHF. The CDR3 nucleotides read TGCGCCAGCAGCTTGGAAGGAGGGGTAGGTTCACCCCTCCACTTT. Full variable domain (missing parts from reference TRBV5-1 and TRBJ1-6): KAGVTQTPRYLIKTRGQQVTLSCSPISGHRSVSWYQQTPGQGLQFLFEYFSETQRNKGNFPGRFSGRQFSNSRSEMNVSTLELGDSALYLCASSLEGGVGSPLHFGNGTRLTVT.

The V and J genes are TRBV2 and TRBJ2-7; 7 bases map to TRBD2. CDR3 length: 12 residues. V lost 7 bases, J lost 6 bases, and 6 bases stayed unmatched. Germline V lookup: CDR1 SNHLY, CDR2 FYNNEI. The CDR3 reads CASTGLGSEQYF. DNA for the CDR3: TGTGCCAGCACCGGACTAGGCTCCGAGCAGTACTTC. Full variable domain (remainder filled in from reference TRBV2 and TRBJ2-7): EPEVTQTPSHQVTQMGQEVILRCVPISNHLYFYWYRQILGQKVEFLVSFYNNEISEKSEIFDDQFSVERPDGSNFTLKIRSTKLEDSAMYFCASTGLGSEQYFGPGTRLTVT.

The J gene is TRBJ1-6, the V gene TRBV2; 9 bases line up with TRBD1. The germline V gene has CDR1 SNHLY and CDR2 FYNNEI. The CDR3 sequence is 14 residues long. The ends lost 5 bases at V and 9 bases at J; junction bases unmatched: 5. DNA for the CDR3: TGTGCCAGCAGTAGGGACAGGGAGGTTTCACCCCTCCACTTT. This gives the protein CASSRDREVSPLHF.

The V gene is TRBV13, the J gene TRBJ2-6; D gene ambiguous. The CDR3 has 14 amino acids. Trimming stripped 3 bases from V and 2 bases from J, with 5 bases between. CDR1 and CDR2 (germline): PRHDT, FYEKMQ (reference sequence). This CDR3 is CASSFSTGANVLTF. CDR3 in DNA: TGTGCCAGCAGCTTCTCTACTGGGGCCAACGTCCTGACTTTC.

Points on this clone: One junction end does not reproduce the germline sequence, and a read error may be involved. CDR3 bases: TGTGCCAGCTCCCCACAGGGGGCTGAGAACACTGAAGCTTTCTTT. Translation: CASSPQGAENTEAFF. The V and J genes are TRBV18 and TRBJ1-1; 9 bases are shared with TRBD1. The V gene's germline CDR1 is KGHSH and CDR2 LQKENI. The CDR3 extends over 15 amino acids. Looking up the rest from reference TRBV18 and TRBJ1-1 gives the full variable domain: NAGVMQNPRHLVRRRGQEARLRCSPMKGHSHVYWYRQLPEEGLKFMVYLQKENIIDESGMPKERFSAEFPKEGPSILRIQQVVRGDSAAYFCASSPQGAENTEAFFGQGTRLTVV.

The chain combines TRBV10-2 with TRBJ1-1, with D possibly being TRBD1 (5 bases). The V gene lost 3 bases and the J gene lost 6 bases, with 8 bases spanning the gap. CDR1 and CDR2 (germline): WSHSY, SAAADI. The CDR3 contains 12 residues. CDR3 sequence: CASSEGVPEAFF. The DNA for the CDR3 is TGCGCCAGCAGTGAAGGGGTCCCTGAAGCTTTCTTT.

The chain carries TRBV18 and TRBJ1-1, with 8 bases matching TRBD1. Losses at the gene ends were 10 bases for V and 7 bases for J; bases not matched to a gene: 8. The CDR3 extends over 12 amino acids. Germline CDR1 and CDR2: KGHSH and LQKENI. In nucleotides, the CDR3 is TGTGCCACCTCTGACAGGGGTGGTGAAGCTTTCTTT. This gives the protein CATSDRGGEAFF. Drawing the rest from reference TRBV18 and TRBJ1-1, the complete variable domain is NAGVMQNPRHLVRRRGQEARLRCSPMKGHSHVYWYRQLPEEGLKFMVYLQKENIIDESGMPKERFSAEFPKEGPSILRIQQVVRGDSAAYFCATSDRGGEAFFGQGTRLTVV.

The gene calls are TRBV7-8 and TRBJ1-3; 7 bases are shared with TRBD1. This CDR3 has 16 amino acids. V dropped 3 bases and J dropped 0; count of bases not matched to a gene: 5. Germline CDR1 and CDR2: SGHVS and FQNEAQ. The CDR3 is CASSLTTGNSGNTIYF. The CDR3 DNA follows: TGTGCCAGCAGCTTGACGACAGGGAACTCTGGAAACACCATATATTTT.

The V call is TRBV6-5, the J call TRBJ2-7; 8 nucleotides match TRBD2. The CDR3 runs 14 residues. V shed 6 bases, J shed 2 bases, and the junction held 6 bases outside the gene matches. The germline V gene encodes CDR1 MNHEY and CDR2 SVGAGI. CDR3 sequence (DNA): TGTGCCAGCAGCCAAACTAGCGGAGCCTACGAGCAGTACTTC. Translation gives CASSQTSGAYEQYF.

CDR3 protein: CASSSGGLNTEAFF. CDR3 nucleotides: TGTGCCAGCTCTTCAGGAGGCCTTAACACTGAAGCTTTCTTT. The genes are TRBV6-5 and TRBJ1-1; D not certain. The CDR3 spans 14 residues. Per germline, CDR1 MNHEY and CDR2 SVGAGI. Trimming took off 8 bases at V and 2 bases at J, with 15 bases between the two ends.

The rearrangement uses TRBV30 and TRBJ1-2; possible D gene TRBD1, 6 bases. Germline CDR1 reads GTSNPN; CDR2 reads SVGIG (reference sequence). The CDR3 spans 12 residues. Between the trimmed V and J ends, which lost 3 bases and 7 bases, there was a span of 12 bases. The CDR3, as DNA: TGTGCCTGGAGGTCGGGGGGCCTTGGCTACACCTTC. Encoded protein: CAWRSGGLGYTF.